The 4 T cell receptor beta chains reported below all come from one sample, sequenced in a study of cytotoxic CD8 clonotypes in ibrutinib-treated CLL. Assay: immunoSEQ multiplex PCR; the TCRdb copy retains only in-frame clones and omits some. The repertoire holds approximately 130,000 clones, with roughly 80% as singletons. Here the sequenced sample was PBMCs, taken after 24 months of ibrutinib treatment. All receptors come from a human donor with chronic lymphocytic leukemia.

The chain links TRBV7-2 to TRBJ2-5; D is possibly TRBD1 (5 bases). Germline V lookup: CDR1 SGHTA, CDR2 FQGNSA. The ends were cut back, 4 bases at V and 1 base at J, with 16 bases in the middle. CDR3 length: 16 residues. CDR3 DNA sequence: TGTGCCAGCAGCTCTCCCAGGGTGGGGCGCCAAGAGACCCAGTACTTC. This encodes CASSSPRVGRQETQYF.

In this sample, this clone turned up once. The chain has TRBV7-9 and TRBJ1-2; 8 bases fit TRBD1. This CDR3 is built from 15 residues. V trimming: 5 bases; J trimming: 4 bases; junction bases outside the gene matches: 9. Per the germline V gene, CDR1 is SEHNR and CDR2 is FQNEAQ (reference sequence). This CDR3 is CASSRGQARGYGYTF. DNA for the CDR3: TGTGCCAGCAGCCGGGGACAGGCGAGGGGCTATGGCTACACCTTC.

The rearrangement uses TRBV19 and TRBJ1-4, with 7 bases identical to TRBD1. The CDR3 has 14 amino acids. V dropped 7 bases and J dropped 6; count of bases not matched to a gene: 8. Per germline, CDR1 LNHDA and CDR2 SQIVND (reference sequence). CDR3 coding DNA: TGTGCCAGTAAATTTTCACAGGGGCATGAAAAACTGTTTTTT. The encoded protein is CASKFSQGHEKLFF. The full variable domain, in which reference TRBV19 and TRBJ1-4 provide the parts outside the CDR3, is DGGITQSPKYLFRKEGQNVTLSCEQNLNHDAMYWYRQDPGQGLRLIYYSQIVNDFQKGDIAEGYSVSREKKESFPLTVTSAQKNPTAFYLCASKFSQGHEKLFFGSGTQLSVL.

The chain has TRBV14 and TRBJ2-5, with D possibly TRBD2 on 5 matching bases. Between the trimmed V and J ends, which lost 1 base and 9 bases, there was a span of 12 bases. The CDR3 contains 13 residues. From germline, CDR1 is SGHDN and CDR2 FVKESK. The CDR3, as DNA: TGTGCCAGCAGCCAAGCGGCCCCGGGGTCCCAGTACTTC. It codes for CASSQAAPGSQYF.